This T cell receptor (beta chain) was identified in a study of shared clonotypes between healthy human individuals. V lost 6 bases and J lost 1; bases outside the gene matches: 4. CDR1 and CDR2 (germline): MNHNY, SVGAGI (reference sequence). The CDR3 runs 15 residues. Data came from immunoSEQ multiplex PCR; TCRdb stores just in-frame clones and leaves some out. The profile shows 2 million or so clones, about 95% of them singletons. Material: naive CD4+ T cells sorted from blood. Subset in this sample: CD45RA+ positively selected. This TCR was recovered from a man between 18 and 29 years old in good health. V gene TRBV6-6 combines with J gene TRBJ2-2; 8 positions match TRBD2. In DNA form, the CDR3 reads TGTGCCAGCAGCACACTAGCGGTGAACACCGGGGAGCTGTTTTTT. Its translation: CASSTLAVNTGELFF.